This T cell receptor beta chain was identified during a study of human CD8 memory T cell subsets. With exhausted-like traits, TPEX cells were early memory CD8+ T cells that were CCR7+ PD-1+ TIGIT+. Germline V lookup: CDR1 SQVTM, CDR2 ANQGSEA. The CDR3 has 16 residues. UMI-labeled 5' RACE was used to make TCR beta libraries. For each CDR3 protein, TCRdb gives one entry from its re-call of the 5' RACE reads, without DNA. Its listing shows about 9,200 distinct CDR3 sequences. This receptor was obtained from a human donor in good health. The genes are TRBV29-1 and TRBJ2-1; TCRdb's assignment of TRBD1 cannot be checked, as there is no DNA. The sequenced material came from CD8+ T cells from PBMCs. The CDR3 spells CSVPSGAGGPYNEQFF.